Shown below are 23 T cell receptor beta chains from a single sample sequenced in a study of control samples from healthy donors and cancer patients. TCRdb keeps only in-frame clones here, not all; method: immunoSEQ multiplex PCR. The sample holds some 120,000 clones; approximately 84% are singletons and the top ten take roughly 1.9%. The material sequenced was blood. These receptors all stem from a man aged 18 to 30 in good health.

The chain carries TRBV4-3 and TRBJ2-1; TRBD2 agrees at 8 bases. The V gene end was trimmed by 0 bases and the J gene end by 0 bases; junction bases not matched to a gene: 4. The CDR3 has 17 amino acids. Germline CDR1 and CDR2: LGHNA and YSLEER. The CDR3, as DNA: TGCGCCAGCAGCCAAGATGTAGCGGGGACCTCCTACAATGAGCAGTTCTTC. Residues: CASSQDVAGTSYNEQFF.

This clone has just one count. Written as DNA, the CDR3 is TGTGCCAGTAGTGACCAGGGGGCTTCAAACTATGGCTACACCTTC. It translates to CASSDQGASNYGYTF. V is TRBV19 and J is TRBJ1-2; 8 nucleotides align to TRBD1. The CDR3 length is 15 residues. V was pared by 5 bases and J by 2 bases, with 7 bases of the junction left unmatched. Germline V gene data show CDR1 as LNHDA and CDR2 as SQIVND (reference sequence).

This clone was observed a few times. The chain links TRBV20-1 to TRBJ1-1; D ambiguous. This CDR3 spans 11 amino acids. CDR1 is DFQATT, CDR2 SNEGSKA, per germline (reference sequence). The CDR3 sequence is CRVPSGGNAFF. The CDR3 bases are TGCAGAGTACCCTCGGGCGGGAACGCTTTCTTT.

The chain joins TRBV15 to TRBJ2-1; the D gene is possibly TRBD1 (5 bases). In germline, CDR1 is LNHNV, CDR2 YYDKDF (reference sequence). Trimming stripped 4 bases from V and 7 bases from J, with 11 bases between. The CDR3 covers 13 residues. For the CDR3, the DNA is TGTGCCACCAGCATAGCACAGGTTAATGAGCAGTTCTTC. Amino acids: CATSIAQVNEQFF.

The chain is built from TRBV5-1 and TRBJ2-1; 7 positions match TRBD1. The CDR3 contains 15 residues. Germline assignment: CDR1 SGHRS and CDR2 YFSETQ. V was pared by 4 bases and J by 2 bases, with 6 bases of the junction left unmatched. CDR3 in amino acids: CASSEYRGTYNEQFF. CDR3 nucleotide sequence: TGCGCCAGCAGCGAGTACAGGGGTACCTACAATGAGCAGTTCTTC.

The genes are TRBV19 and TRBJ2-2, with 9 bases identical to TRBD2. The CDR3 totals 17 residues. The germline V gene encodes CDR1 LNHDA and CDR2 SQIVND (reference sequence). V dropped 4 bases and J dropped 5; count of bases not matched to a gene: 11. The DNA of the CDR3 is TGTGCCAGTAGTAAGGGGTTAGCGGGAGTAAGGACCGGGGAGCTGTTTTTT. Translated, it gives CASSKGLAGVRTGELFF.

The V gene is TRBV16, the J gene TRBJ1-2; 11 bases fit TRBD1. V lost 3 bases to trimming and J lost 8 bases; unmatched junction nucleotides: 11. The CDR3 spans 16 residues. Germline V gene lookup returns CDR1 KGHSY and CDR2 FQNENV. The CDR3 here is CASSQARGTGGSGYTF. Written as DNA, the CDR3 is TGTGCCAGCAGCCAGGCCAGAGGGACAGGGGGTAGCGGCTACACCTTC.

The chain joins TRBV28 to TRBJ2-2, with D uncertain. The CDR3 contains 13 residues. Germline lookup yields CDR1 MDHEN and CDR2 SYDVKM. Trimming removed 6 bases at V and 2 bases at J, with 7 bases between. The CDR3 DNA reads TGTGCCAGCAGGACGATCAACACCGGGGAGCTGTTTTTT. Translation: CASRTINTGELFF.

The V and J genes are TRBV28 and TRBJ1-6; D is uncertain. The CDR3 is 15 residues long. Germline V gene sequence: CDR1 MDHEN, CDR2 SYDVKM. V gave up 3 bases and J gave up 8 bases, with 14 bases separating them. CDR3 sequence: CASSFAVFTDSPLHF. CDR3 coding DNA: TGTGCCAGCAGTTTTGCAGTTTTCACTGATTCACCCCTCCACTTT.

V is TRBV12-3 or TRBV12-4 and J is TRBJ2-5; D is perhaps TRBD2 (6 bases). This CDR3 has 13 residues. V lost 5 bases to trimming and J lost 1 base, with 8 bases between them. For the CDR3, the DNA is TGTGCCAGCAGTCGGGGGAGCCAAGAGACCCAGTACTTC. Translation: CASSRGSQETQYF.

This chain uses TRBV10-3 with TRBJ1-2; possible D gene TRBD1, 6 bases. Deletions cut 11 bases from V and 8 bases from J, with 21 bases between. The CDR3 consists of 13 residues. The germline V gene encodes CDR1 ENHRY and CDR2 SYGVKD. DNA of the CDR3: TGTGCCTCCAGCACACAGGGCCTTCTCGGCTACACCTTC. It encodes CASSTQGLLGYTF.

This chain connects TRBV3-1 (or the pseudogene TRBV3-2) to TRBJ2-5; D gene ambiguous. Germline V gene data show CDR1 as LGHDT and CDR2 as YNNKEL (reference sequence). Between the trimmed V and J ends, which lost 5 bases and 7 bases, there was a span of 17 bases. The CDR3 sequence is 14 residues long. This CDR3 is CASSAPEYYGTQYF. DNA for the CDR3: TGTGCCAGCAGCGCGCCGGAGTACTATGGGACCCAGTACTTC.

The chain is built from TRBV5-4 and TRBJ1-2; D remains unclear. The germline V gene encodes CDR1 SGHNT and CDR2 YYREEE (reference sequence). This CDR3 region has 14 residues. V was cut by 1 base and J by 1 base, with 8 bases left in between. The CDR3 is CASSLSQLNYGYTF. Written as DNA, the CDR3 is TGTGCCAGCAGCTTGTCACAGCTTAACTATGGCTACACCTTC.

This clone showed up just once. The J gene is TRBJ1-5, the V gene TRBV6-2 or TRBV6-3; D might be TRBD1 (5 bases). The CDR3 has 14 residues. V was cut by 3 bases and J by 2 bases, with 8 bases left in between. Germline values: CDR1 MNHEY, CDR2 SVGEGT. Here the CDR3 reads CASSYSTGNQPQHF. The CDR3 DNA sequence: TGTGCCAGCAGTTATTCGACAGGCAATCAGCCCCAGCATTTT.

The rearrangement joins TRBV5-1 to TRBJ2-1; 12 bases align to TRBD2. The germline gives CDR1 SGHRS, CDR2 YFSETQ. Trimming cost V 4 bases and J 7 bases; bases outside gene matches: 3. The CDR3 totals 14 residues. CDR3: CASSDGTSGNEQFF. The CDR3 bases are TGCGCCAGCAGCGATGGGACTAGCGGGAATGAGCAGTTCTTC. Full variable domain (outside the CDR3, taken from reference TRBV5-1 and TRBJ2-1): KAGVTQTPRYLIKTRGQQVTLSCSPISGHRSVSWYQQTPGQGLQFLFEYFSETQRNKGNFPGRFSGRQFSNSRSEMNVSTLELGDSALYLCASSDGTSGNEQFFGPGTRLTVL.

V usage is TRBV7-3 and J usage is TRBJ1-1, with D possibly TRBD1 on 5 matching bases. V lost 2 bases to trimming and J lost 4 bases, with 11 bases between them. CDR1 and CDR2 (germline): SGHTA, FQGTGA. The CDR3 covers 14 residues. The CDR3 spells CASSLGGWGTEAFF. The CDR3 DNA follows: TGTGCCAGCAGCTTAGGGGGTTGGGGCACTGAAGCTTTCTTT.

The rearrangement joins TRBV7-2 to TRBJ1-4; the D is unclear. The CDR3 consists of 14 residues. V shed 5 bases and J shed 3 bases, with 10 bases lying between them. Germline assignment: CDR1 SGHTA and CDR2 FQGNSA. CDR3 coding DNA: TGTGCCAGCAGCCCTGGACCCTCTAATGAAAAACTGTTTTTT. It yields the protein CASSPGPSNEKLFF.

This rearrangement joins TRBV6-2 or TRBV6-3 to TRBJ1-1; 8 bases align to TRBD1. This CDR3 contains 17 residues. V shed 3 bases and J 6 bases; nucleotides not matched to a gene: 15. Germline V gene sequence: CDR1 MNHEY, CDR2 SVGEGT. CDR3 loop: CASSYFVAGGKIPEAFF. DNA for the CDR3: TGTGCCAGCAGTTATTTCGTCGCAGGGGGCAAGATACCTGAAGCTTTCTTT.

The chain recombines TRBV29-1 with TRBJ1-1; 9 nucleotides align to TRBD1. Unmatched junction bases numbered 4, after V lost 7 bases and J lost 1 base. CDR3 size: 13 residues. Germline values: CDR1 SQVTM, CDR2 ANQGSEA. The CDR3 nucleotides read TGCAGCGCCGGACAGGGGTCGAACACTGAAGCTTTCTTT. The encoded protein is CSAGQGSNTEAFF. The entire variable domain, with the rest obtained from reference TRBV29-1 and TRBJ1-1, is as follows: SAVISQKPSRDICQRGTSLTIQCQVDSQVTMMFWYRQQPGQSLTLIATANQGSEATYESGFVIDKFPISRPNLTFSTLTVSNMSPEDSSIYLCSAGQGSNTEAFFGQGTRLTVV.

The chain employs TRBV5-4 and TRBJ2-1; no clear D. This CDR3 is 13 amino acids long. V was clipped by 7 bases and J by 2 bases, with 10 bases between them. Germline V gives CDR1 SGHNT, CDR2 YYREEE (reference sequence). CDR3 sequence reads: CASGVNPYNEQFF. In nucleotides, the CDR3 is TGTGCCAGCGGGGTAAACCCCTACAATGAGCAGTTCTTC.

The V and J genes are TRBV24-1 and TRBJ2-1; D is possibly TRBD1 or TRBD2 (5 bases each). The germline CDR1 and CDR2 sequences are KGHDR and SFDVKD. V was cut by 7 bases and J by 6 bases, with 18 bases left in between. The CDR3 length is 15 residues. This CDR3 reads CATSPGATTLNEQFF. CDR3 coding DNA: TGTGCCACCAGCCCCGGGGCGACCACCCTCAATGAGCAGTTCTTC.

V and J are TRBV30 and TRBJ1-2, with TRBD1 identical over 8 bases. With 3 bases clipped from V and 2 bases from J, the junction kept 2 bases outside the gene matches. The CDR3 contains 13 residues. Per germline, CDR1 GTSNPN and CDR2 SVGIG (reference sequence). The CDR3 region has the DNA TGTGCCTGGAGGGGACAGGTCAACTATGGCTACACCTTC. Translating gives CAWRGQVNYGYTF.

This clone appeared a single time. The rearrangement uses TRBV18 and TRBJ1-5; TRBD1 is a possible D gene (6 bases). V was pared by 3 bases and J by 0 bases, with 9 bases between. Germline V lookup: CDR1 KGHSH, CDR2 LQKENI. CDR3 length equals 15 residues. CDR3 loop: CASSPGQFSNQPQHF. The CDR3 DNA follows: TGTGCCAGCTCACCTGGACAGTTTAGCAATCAGCCCCAGCATTTT.